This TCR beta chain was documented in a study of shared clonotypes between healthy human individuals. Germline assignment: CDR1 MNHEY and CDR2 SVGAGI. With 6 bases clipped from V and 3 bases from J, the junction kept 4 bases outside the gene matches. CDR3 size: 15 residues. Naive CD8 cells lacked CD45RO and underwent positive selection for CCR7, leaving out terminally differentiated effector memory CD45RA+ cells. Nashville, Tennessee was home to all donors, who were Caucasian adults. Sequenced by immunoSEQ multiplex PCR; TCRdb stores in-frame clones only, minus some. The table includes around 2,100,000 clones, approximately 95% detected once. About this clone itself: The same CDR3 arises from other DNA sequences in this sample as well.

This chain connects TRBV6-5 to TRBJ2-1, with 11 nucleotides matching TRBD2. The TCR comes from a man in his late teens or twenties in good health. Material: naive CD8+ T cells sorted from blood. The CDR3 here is CASRRLAGGYNEQFF. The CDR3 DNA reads TGTGCCAGCAGAAGGCTAGCGGGAGGCTACAATGAGCAGTTCTTC.